This TCR beta chain appears in the sequencing data of a study of vaccination effects on CD4 cells after COVID-19. Repertoires were generated with immunoSEQ multiplex PCR, while TCRdb's copy carries only in-frame clones and drops some. Of 25,000 to 35,000 clones in the sample, about 63% were seen once. Before any sequencing was done, the ViraFEST assay used viral peptide pools to expand antigen-specific CD4+ T cells. Scientists isolated CD4+ T cells after an approximately 9-day culture period ended. With regard to this clone: Its antigen remains unknown.

This TCR was recovered from a human donor who received a COVID-19 vaccine. Sequenced material: CD4+ T cells from PBMCs cultured with HCoV-229E spike peptides, taken before COVID-19 vaccination.

The CDR3 sequence is CASRFRDRNTEAFF. CDR3 DNA: TGTGCCAGCAGGTTCCGGGACCGTAACACTGAAGCTTTCTTT. J is TRBJ1-1 and V is TRBV3-1 (or the pseudogene TRBV3-2), with D perhaps matching TRBD1 (5 bases). The CDR3 extends over 14 amino acids. Germline CDR1 reads LGHDT; CDR2 reads YNNKEL (reference sequence). The V end lost 6 bases, the J end lost 2 bases, and 13 bases lay between the germline ends.